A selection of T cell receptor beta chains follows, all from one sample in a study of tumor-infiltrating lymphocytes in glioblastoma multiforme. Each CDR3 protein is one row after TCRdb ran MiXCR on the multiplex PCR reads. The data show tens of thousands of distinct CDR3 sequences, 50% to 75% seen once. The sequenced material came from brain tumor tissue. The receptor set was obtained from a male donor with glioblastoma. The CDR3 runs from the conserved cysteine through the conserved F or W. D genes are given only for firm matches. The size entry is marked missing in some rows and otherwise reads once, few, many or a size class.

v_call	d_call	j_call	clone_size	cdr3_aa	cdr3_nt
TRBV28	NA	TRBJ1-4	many	CASSPRRNEKLFF	TGTGCCAGCAGTCCTCGGAGAAATGAAAAACTGTTTTTT
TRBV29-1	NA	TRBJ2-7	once	CCVDDQGSYEQYF	TGCTGCGTTGATGATCAGGGCTCCTACGAGCAGTACTTC
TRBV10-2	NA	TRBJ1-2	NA	CASSGTYGYTF	TGCGCCAGCAGTGGTACTTATGGCTACACCTTC
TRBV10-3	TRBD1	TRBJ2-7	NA	CAISAPGQRIYEQYF	TGTGCCATCAGCGCACCGGGACAGAGAATCTACGAGCAGTACTTC
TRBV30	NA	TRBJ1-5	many	CAWSRRASQQPQHF	TGTGCCTGGAGTCGAAGGGCCTCCCAACAGCCCCAGCATTTT
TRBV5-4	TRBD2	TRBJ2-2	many	CASSFPLAGDTGELFF	TGTGCCAGCAGCTTCCCACTAGCGGGAGACACCGGGGAGCTGTTTTTT
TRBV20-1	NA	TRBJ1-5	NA	CSAGYGNQPQHF	TGCAGTGCTGGTTATGGCAATCAACCCCAGCATTTT
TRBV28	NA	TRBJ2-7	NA	CASSLGEISYEQYF	TGTGCCAGCAGTTTGGGCGAGATATCCTACGAGCAGTACTTC
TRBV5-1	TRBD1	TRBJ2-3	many	CAIRTGSTDTQYF	TGCGCCATCAGGACAGGGAGCACAGATACGCAGTATTTT
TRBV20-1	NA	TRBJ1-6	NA	CSATPPGQGNPPLHF	TGCAGTGCTACCCCTCCGGGACAAGGGAATCCACCCCTCCACTTT
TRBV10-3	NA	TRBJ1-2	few	CAISGTVTNYDYTF	TGTGCCATCAGTGGAACCGTGACGAACTATGACTACACCTTC
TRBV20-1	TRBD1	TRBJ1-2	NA	CGVRTSTGGRYGYTF	TGCGGTGTTAGAACCTCCACAGGGGGCCGGTATGGCTACACCTTC
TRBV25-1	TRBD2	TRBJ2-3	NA	CATGSGRGPETQYF	TGTGCCACCGGGAGCGGGAGAGGTCCAGAAACGCAGTATTTT
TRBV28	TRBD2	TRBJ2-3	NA	CASSRTSGISDTQYF	TGTGCCAGCAGCAGGACTAGCGGGATCTCAGATACGCAGTATTTT
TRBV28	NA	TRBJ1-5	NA	CASSLLAAGSRPKHF	TGTGCCAGCAGTTTACTAGCGGCAGGGAGTCGGCCCAAGCATTTT
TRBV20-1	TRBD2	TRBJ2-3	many	CSATLLAGVSIDTQYF	TGCAGTGCTACCCTTCTAGCGGGAGTTTCCATAGATACGCAGTATTTT
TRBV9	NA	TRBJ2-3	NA	CASSSRPGGDTQYF	TGTGCCAGCAGCTCTCGTCCCGGCGGGGATACGCAGTATTTT
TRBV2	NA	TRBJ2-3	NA	CASSEYVGGSTQYF	TGTGCCAGCAGTGAATACGTGGGGGGAAGTACGCAGTATTTT
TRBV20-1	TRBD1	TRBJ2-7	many	CSATPTGDSYEQYF	TGCAGTGCTACCCCCACAGGGGACTCCTACGAGCAGTACTTC
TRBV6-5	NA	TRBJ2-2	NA	CASSYTGRGKLFF	TGTGCCAGCAGTTATACAGGGAGGGGGAAGCTGTTTTTT
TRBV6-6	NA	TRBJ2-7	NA	CVSSLPLYGQYF	TGTGTCAGCAGCCTCCCCCTCTACGGGCAGTACTTC